The TCR beta chain described here comes from a study of blood T cell repertoires in COVID-19 (dated by TCRdb to 2020 to 2022). In terms of the full investigation: Collaborator samples came from the United States, Italy and Spain and covered acute and convalescent phases of COVID-19. The prospective study material was composed of cDNA or gDNA derived from T cells, B-cell-depleted T cells, or PBMCs. Subjects who had been exposed to COVID-19, were actively infected with it, or had recovered from it provided the deeply sampled blood TCRbeta repertoires that made up the dataset. The repertoires were made available in a free public database intended to serve as a resource for research on the immune response to SARS-CoV-2. The samples were drawn from two sources: the first 160 participants of the ongoing ImmuneRACE study, and some 1,300 subjects contributed by 6 global collaborators. The sample metadata nearly always contained a de-identified subject ID, COVID-19 status, age in years and sex. Where available, HLA class I and class II types were taken from metadata supplied by the sample provider and were not determined by assay-based typing. Overall study results and their limits: The amount of clinical and demographic metadata varied by source and participant and was provided uncurated.

Whole blood was collected in K2EDTA tubes by collaborating institutions according to the institutions' own protocols. For TCRbeta analysis, collaborators shipped samples as frozen whole blood, isolated PBMCs, or DNA extracted from either of those sample types. Concerning this clone itself: The specificity of this receptor is unknown. No much larger clone exists at a distance of one base, and base qualities are not known.

TCRbeta CDR3 regions were amplified from genomic DNA by means of the immunoSEQ Assay, a bias-controlled multiplex PCR. Per the source publication's procedure: The number of nucleated cells in each sample was estimated from the amplification of reference gene primers within the assay. To quantify the absolute abundance of each unique TCRbeta CDR3 rearrangement, sequence reads were collapsed and filtered. For each sample, productive Simpson clonality was calculated as the square root of Simpson's diversity index over productive rearrangements. The table comes from immuneACCESS by way of TCRdb, which keeps in-frame sequences with V and J called. Part of the clones is missing from these tables; in studies checked, under half for an unresolved V gene and the rest for unknown reasons. The V and J calls and clone size come from that table; D and trimming were worked out from the DNA. This sample lists roughly 100,000 clones; 84% were detected once. The top ten hold around 15% of the sample.

The germline V gene provides CDR1 SGHTA and CDR2 FQGTGA. Its CDR3 holds 16 amino acids, cysteine through phenylalanine. CDR3 DNA is the only sequence kept; it has 48 bases, read in frame from the first base. Ends trimmed: V by 5 bases, J by 7 bases; bases unmatched to a gene: 15. The chain employs TRBV7-3 and TRBJ1-2, and 8 junction bases match TRBD1. The material sequenced was peripheral blood. The clonotype was recovered from a woman aged 60 to 75 with acute or convalescent COVID-19. The CDR3 region reads CASSPGQGRETGGYTF. The sequence in DNA is TGTGCCAGCAGCCCCGGACAGGGCAGGGAGACGGGTGGCTACACCTTC.